The 16 T cell receptor beta chains given below trace back to one sample, sequenced in a study of early T cells in non-severe SARS-CoV-2 infection. TCRdb used MiXCR to reprocess the 5' RACE reads, holding one entry per CDR3 protein. In the table there are 25,000 to 35,000 distinct CDR3 sequences, roughly 6.6% of which are singletons. The specimen sequenced was whole blood. The source is an adult who was a healthcare worker with PCR-confirmed SARS-CoV-2 infection or an uninfected control (not recorded which).

This clonotype was seen at least ten times. The rearrangement joins TRBV12-5 to TRBJ1-2; D ambiguous. This CDR3 is built from 13 residues. V was clipped by 3 bases and J by 1 base, with 6 bases between them. The germline V gene has CDR1 LGHNT and CDR2 FRNRAP. The CDR3 loop is CASGLGVNYGYTF. In nucleotides, the CDR3 is TGTGCTAGTGGTTTAGGTGTTAACTATGGCTACACCTTC.

This clonotype was seen ten or more times. CDR3 loop: CASSESRGTEAFF. The CDR3 coding sequence is TGCGCCAGCAGTGAGTCCCGGGGCACTGAAGCTTTCTTT. V is TRBV10-2 and J is TRBJ1-1; D unresolved. This CDR3 has 13 amino acids. Germline lookup yields CDR1 WSHSY and CDR2 SAAADI. V shed 0 bases and J shed 4 bases, with 6 bases lying between them.

There are many counts of this clonotype. The genes are TRBV20-1 and TRBJ1-4; 9 bases are a match to TRBD1. The V and J ends lost 6 bases and 6 bases, in that order; junction bases with no gene match: 5. The CDR3 totals 13 residues. CDR1 is DFQATT and CDR2 is SNEGSKA in the germline V gene (reference sequence). The CDR3 bases are TGCAGTGCCCACAGGGGGCTGGATGAAAAACTGTTTTTT. It codes for CSAHRGLDEKLFF.

This clonotype has just a few counts. This chain links TRBV29-1 with TRBJ2-2; D ambiguous. The CDR3 is made up of 16 amino acids. Trimming pared 0 bases from V and 0 bases from J, leaving 11 bases between. Germline assignment: CDR1 SQVTM and CDR2 ANQGSEA. The CDR3 nucleotides are TGCAGCGTTGAAGATCCAACTGGACCGAACACCGGGGAGCTGTTTTTT. Translation: CSVEDPTGPNTGELFF.

This clonotype was counted a few times. V usage is TRBV4-2 and J usage is TRBJ1-3; D gene uncertain. Trimming removed 1 base at V and 1 base at J, with 11 bases between. The CDR3 consists of 16 residues. Germline CDR1 reads LGHNA; CDR2 reads YNFKEQ. This CDR3 reads CASSQARFGSGNTIYF. In DNA, the CDR3 is TGTGCCAGCAGCCAAGCAAGGTTCGGTTCTGGAAACACCATATATTTT.

This clonotype was seen many times. The chain couples TRBV20-1 to TRBJ2-5; no definite D call. Germline V gene lookup returns CDR1 DFQATT and CDR2 SNEGSKA (reference sequence). V lost 3 bases and J 5 bases, leaving 13 bases between the germline ends. This CDR3 is 13 amino acids long. The CDR3: CSASDPTGETQYF. The CDR3 coding sequence is TGCAGTGCTAGCGACCCAACTGGGGAGACCCAGTACTTC.

This clonotype was seen at least ten times. The V and J genes are TRBV7-3 and TRBJ2-1, with D possibly matching TRBD2 (6 bases). Trimming left V 0 bases short and J 8 bases short, with 11 bases between. Germline V CDR1 and CDR2: SGHTA, FQGTGA. The CDR3 is 14 residues long. CDR3 loop: CASSLTTGVDEQFF. CDR3 nucleotide sequence: TGTGCCAGCAGCTTAACGACGGGAGTCGATGAGCAGTTCTTC. Full variable domain (remainder filled in from reference TRBV7-3 and TRBJ2-1): GAGVSQTPSNKVTEKGKYVELRCDPISGHTALYWYRQSLGQGPEFLIYFQGTGAADDSGLPNDRFFAVRPEGSVSTLKIQRTERGDSAVYLCASSLTTGVDEQFFGPGTRLTVL.

Notes on this clonotype: A single base separates this from a much larger clone, so it may be a read error. The CDR3 DNA reads as TGTGCCAGCAGCCAAGTTCGCCTGGTGGAGACCCAGTACTTC. Protein product: CASSQVRLVETQYF. The V gene is TRBV4-2, the J gene TRBJ2-5, with D hard to call. CDR1 LGHNA and CDR2 YNFKEQ come from the germline V gene. The V gene lost 1 base and the J gene lost 5 bases, with 11 bases spanning the gap. The CDR3 loop spans 14 amino acids.

DNA of the CDR3: TGTGCCACCAGCAGGGCTTACAATGAGCAGTTCTTC. The encoded protein is CATSRAYNEQFF. V and J are TRBV15 and TRBJ2-1; D not certain. Deletions cut 3 bases from V and 4 bases from J, with 4 bases between. Germline CDR1 LNHNV, CDR2 YYDKDF (reference sequence). CDR3 size: 12 residues.

This clonotype has a count of ten or more. The chain joins TRBV6-1 to TRBJ2-1; 15 bases are shared with TRBD2. Looked up from germline, CDR1 is MNHNS and CDR2 is SASEGT. This CDR3 region has 15 residues. V was pared by 8 bases and J by 8 bases, with 7 bases of the junction left unmatched. CDR3 coding DNA: TGTGCCAGCTTCTCCGGGACTAGCGGGAGGCATGAGCAGTTCTTC. It encodes CASFSGTSGRHEQFF.

This clonotype was picked up many times. The chain is built from TRBV7-9 and TRBJ2-5, with 7 nucleotides matching TRBD1. The CDR3 is 15 residues long. The germline CDR1 and CDR2 sequences are SEHNR and FQNEAQ (reference sequence). V lost 0 bases, J lost 6 bases, and 7 bases stayed unmatched. The chain's CDR3 is CASSLATGVRKTQYF. CDR3 bases: TGTGCCAGCAGCTTAGCCACAGGGGTTCGAAAGACCCAGTACTTC.

This clonotype qualifies as medium-sized (0.01 to 0.1%). The junction departs from the called germline gene at one end, perhaps through a read error. CDR3 protein: CASSLAPGTEKETQYF. The CDR3, as DNA: TGTGCTAGCAGCTTAGCACCCGGGACGGAGAAAGAGACCCAGTACTTC. The chain carries TRBV7-7 and TRBJ2-5; D possibly uses TRBD1 or TRBD2 (5 bases each). CDR3 size: 16 residues. The germline CDR1 and CDR2 sequences are SSHAT and FNYEAQ (reference sequence).

This clonotype was counted between two and nine times. The CDR3 nucleotides read TGTGCCAGCAGCCAAGCGTATAGGGGAGAGGGAGCTTTCTTT. Its translation: CASSQAYRGEGAFF. This chain links TRBV3-1 with TRBJ1-1, with D possibly being TRBD1 (5 bases). Looked up from germline, CDR1 is LGHDT and CDR2 is YNNKEL (reference sequence). This CDR3 spans 14 amino acids. Trimming shortened V by 1 base and J by 10 bases, and 16 bases separated the two germline ends.

This clonotype appeared many times. The chain couples TRBV20-1 to TRBJ1-5; the D is unclear. CDR3 length: 14 residues. Germline assignment: CDR1 DFQATT and CDR2 SNEGSKA (reference sequence). The V end was cut by 7 bases, the J end by 9 bases, with 22 bases between. This chain's CDR3 is CSVRPRRQNRPQHF. Here the CDR3 DNA reads TGCAGTGTTCGGCCACGGAGGCAAAATAGGCCCCAGCATTTT.

In this sample, this clonotype turned up many times. The chain links TRBV6-2 or TRBV6-3 to TRBJ1-3; no clear D gene. Deletions cut 9 bases from V and 6 bases from J, with 18 bases between. From germline, CDR1 is MNHEY and CDR2 SVGEGT. The CDR3 length is 14 residues. Written as DNA, the CDR3 is TGTGCCAGAAGCGTCCGACACTGGATAAACACCATATATTTT. As protein: CARSVRHWINTIYF.

This clonotype was seen at least ten times. The CDR3 protein is CASSFSKDIQYF. CDR3 DNA sequence: TGTGCCAGCAGCTTTAGTAAGGACATTCAGTACTTC. This chain connects TRBV5-8 to TRBJ2-4; D remains unclear. Trimming removed 2 bases from V and 8 bases from J, with 8 bases in between. This CDR3 comprises 12 residues. Germline assignment: CDR1 SGHTS and CDR2 YDEGEE.